The next 29 T cell receptor beta chains were all read from a single sample in a study of cytomegalovirus exposure and HLA in healthy donors. The study ran its PCR with 60 Vbeta and 13 Jbeta primers. Sequenced by immunoSEQ multiplex PCR; TCRdb stores in-frame clones only, minus some. In the table there are approximately 110,000 clones, 15% of which are singletons. The specimen sequenced was PBMCs. These TCRs come from a woman younger than 35 in good health and CMV-seronegative.

This sequence joins TRBV28 and TRBJ1-4, with no clear D. CDR1 MDHEN and CDR2 SYDVKM come from the germline V gene. The CDR3 has 13 residues. The V gene lost 5 bases and the J gene lost 8 bases, with 12 bases spanning the gap. The CDR3 sequence is CASSGSVVEKLFF. For the CDR3, the DNA is TGTGCCAGCAGTGGGAGCGTGGTCGAAAAACTGTTTTTT. Filled out from reference TRBV28 and TRBJ1-4, the complete variable domain reads DVKVTQSSRYLVKRTGEKVFLECVQDMDHENMFWYRQDPGLGLRLIYFSYDVKMKEKGDIPEGYSVSREKKERFSLILESASTNQTSMYLCASSGSVVEKLFFGSGTQLSVL.

This chain connects TRBV27 to TRBJ2-7; D is ambiguous. The ends were cut back, 4 bases at V and 2 bases at J, with 12 bases in the middle. The CDR3 is made up of 14 amino acids. Germline-derived CDR1 and CDR2 are MNHEY and SMNVEV (reference sequence). Written as DNA, the CDR3 is TGTGCCAGCAGTTCCCCAGGTGGGCCCTACGAGCAGTACTTC. Amino acids: CASSSPGGPYEQYF.

On this clone: One end of the junction is discordant with germline, which a read error may explain. The chain carries TRBV7-7 and TRBJ2-7, with D possibly being TRBD2 (5 bases). Germline V gives CDR1 SSHAT, CDR2 FNYEAQ (reference sequence). The CDR3 extends over 14 amino acids. The CDR3, as DNA: TGTGCTAGCAGCTTAGCGCCGGGCTCCTACGAGCAGTACTTC. Translating gives CASSLAPGSYEQYF.

The V call is TRBV7-6, the J call TRBJ2-3; 7 bases match TRBD2. The germline gives CDR1 SGHVS, CDR2 FNYEAQ. Losses at the gene ends were 5 bases for V and 1 base for J; bases not matched to a gene: 3. The CDR3 is 14 amino acids. In DNA form, the CDR3 reads TGTGCCAGCAGCCCGGGAGGTGGCACAGATACGCAGTATTTT. Translated: CASSPGGGTDTQYF.

The genes are TRBV6-1 and TRBJ1-4, with no clear D. Germline lookup yields CDR1 MNHNS and CDR2 SASEGT. V dropped 5 bases and J dropped 4 bases, with 14 bases sitting between them. CDR3 length equals 15 residues. Here the CDR3 reads CASSSTHRDNEKLFF. The DNA for the CDR3 is TGTGCCAGCAGTTCTACCCACCGGGATAATGAAAAACTGTTTTTT.

The genes are TRBV5-4 and TRBJ2-2, with a weak D call TRBD1 (5 bases). This CDR3 region has 13 residues. CDR1 is SGHNT and CDR2 is YYREEE in the germline V gene (reference sequence). Trimming took 4 bases from V and 4 from J, leaving 8 bases between them. CDR3 DNA sequence: TGTGCCAGCAGCCCAGGGTTCACCGGGGAGCTGTTTTTT. Residues: CASSPGFTGELFF.

CDR3 sequence reads: CASSGLFPRSEQFF. The CDR3, as DNA: TGTGCCAGCAGTGGTCTCTTCCCCCGGAGTGAGCAGTTCTTC. The chain is built from TRBV6-5 and TRBJ2-1, with no clear D. Germline loops: CDR1 MNHEY, CDR2 SVGAGI. The CDR3 is 14 residues long. With 5 bases removed from V and 9 bases from J, the gap between germline ends came to 17 bases.

This clone was found a few times. This chain joins TRBV27 and TRBJ1-5, with D unclear. Germline V CDR1 and CDR2: MNHEY, SMNVEV (reference sequence). The CDR3 runs to 11 residues. With 3 bases removed from V and 9 bases from J, the gap between germline ends came to 6 bases. CDR3 in amino acids: CASSFPRPQHF. CDR3 bases: TGTGCCAGCAGTTTTCCGCGGCCCCAGCATTTT.

The rearrangement joins TRBV18 to TRBJ2-3; 7 bases line up with TRBD1. V was pared by 1 base and J by 3 bases, with 7 bases of the junction left unmatched. This CDR3 has 16 amino acids. Germline V gene sequence: CDR1 KGHSH, CDR2 LQKENI. DNA for the CDR3: TGTGCCAGCTCACCACAAACAGGGGTTGTTACAGATACGCAGTATTTT. Its translation is CASSPQTGVVTDTQYF.

This clone came up a few times. This CDR3 reads CASSLDYSYNEQFF. The CDR3 nucleotides are TGCGCCAGCAGCTTGGATTATTCGTACAATGAGCAGTTCTTC. This chain connects TRBV5-1 to TRBJ2-1, with no clear D. Germline loops: CDR1 SGHRS, CDR2 YFSETQ. The CDR3 extends over 14 amino acids. Trimming pared 0 bases from V and 4 bases from J, leaving 8 bases between.

This clone was detected only a few times. The rearrangement uses TRBV4-1 and TRBJ2-4; 9 bases map to TRBD2. Germline CDR1 reads MGHRA; CDR2 reads YSYEKL. The CDR3 is 20 residues long. V was pared by 3 bases and J by 0 bases, with 15 bases of the junction left unmatched. The CDR3, as DNA: TGCGCCAGCAGCCAGGGGGCATTATTAGCGGGAGTATCAGCCAAAAACATTCAGTACTTC. Protein sequence: CASSQGALLAGVSAKNIQYF.

This clone was observed a few times. The chain carries TRBV2 and TRBJ2-3, with 11 bases fitting TRBD2. V was pared by 5 bases and J by 3 bases, with 4 bases of the junction left unmatched. There are 15 residues in the CDR3. The V gene's germline CDR1 is SNHLY and CDR2 FYNNEI. CDR3 loop: CASSRLAGLTDTQYF. In DNA form, the CDR3 reads TGTGCCAGCAGTCGACTAGCGGGATTAACAGATACGCAGTATTTT.

This clone was seen a handful of times. This rearrangement joins TRBV5-1 to TRBJ1-2; D perhaps matches TRBD1 (6 bases). The CDR3 runs 12 residues. Trimming took off 4 bases at V and 4 bases at J, with 8 bases between the two ends. Per germline, CDR1 SGHRS and CDR2 YFSETQ. This CDR3 reads CASSEDSYGYTF. CDR3 DNA: TGCGCCAGCAGCGAGGACAGCTATGGCTACACCTTC.

The chain is built from TRBV27 and TRBJ1-4, with D possibly matching TRBD1 (6 bases). This CDR3 contains 16 residues. CDR1 is MNHEY, CDR2 SMNVEV, per germline (reference sequence). V dropped 5 bases and J dropped 0 bases, with 13 bases sitting between them. The DNA for the CDR3 is TGTGCCAGCAGTGATTCCTGGACAGCAACTAATGAAAAACTGTTTTTT. Protein: CASSDSWTATNEKLFF.

The chain combines TRBV20-1 with TRBJ1-5; D may be TRBD1 (5 bases). Germline V lookup: CDR1 DFQATT, CDR2 SNEGSKA (reference sequence). Trimming took 5 bases from V and 8 from J, leaving 10 bases between them. The CDR3 extends over 11 amino acids. DNA for the CDR3: TGCAGTGCTCGGGGGGGGGAGCCCCAGCATTTT. Protein sequence: CSARGGEPQHF.

This clone was detected only a few times. The chain recombines TRBV2 with TRBJ2-1; TRBD2 aligns across 14 bases. The CDR3 spans 15 residues. Germline CDR1 SNHLY, CDR2 FYNNEI. After removal of 6 bases from V and 8 bases from J, the junction contained 6 bases not matched to a gene. CDR3 DNA sequence: TGTGCCAGCAGGGCCGGGACTAGCGGGGGTCATGAGCAGTTCTTC. It translates to CASRAGTSGGHEQFF.

The V call is TRBV6-5, the J call TRBJ2-7; D gene ambiguous. The CDR3 length is 13 residues. V lost 0 bases to trimming and J lost 6 bases, with 9 bases between them. The germline gives CDR1 MNHEY, CDR2 SVGAGI. The CDR3 DNA sequence: TGTGCCAGCAGTTACTCGCGGCGCGGCGAGCAGTACTTC. Translation gives CASSYSRRGEQYF.

This clone was observed a handful of times. The CDR3 DNA sequence: TGCGCCAGCAGCCAAGATAACGGACAGGGGAAAAACATTCAGTACTTC. It specifies CASSQDNGQGKNIQYF. The genes are TRBV4-3 and TRBJ2-4, with 9 bases fitting TRBD1. The CDR3 totals 16 residues. Trimming at V came to 0 bases and at J to 4 bases, leaving 4 bases not matched to a gene. Looked up from germline, CDR1 is LGHNA and CDR2 is YSLEER.

This clone was counted a few times. The V call is TRBV5-4, the J call TRBJ1-6, with D possibly TRBD1 on 6 matching bases. The germline V gene encodes CDR1 SGHNT and CDR2 YYREEE (reference sequence). The CDR3 is 16 amino acids. Trimming took 4 bases from V and 0 from J, leaving 11 bases between them. CDR3 sequence: CASSRGGSSYNSPLHF. As DNA, the CDR3 is TGTGCCAGCAGCAGGGGGGGGAGCTCCTATAATTCACCCCTCCACTTT.

The sample holds a few counts of this clone. The rearrangement links TRBV7-8 to TRBJ1-3; TRBD1 is a possible D gene (5 bases). V lost 4 bases and J lost 0, with 13 bases in between. CDR1 and CDR2 from the germline V gene are SGHVS and FQNEAQ. This CDR3 comprises 16 residues. The chain's CDR3 is CASSSERTSSGNTIYF. Here the CDR3 DNA reads TGTGCCAGCAGCTCGGAGAGGACAAGCTCTGGAAACACCATATATTTT.

This clone has just a few counts. This sequence joins TRBV7-2 and TRBJ1-2, with 7 bases matching TRBD1. The CDR3 is made up of 14 amino acids. The germline CDR1 and CDR2 sequences are SGHTA and FQGNSA. V shed 5 bases, J shed 4 bases, and the junction held 7 bases outside the gene matches. The CDR3 loop is CASSRPQGSYGYTF. CDR3 bases: TGTGCCAGCAGCAGACCACAGGGGAGCTATGGCTACACCTTC.

The chain uses TRBV10-2 and TRBJ2-7, with D maybe TRBD2 (5 bases). The ends were cut back, 6 bases at V and 0 bases at J, with 15 bases in the middle. The CDR3 is 15 amino acids. Germline CDR1 WSHSY, CDR2 SAAADI. CDR3 protein: CASSGERTSSYEQYF. The CDR3 coding sequence is TGCGCCAGCAGCGGGGAGCGTACCAGCTCCTACGAGCAGTACTTC.

This clone came up a few times. The chain joins TRBV6-1 to TRBJ2-1; tentative D call: TRBD1 (6 bases). The CDR3 is 13 residues long. V dropped 8 bases and J dropped 3 bases, with 11 bases sitting between them. Per germline, CDR1 MNHNS and CDR2 SASEGT. The DNA of the CDR3 is TGTGCCAGCCTACAGGGTAACTACAATGAGCAGTTCTTC. This gives the protein CASLQGNYNEQFF.

A word on this clone: A junction end diverges from the germline sequence, so it may reflect a read error. The identical CDR3 is also encoded by other nucleotide sequences in the sample. The J gene is TRBJ1-1, the V gene TRBV5-1; 7 bases are shared with TRBD1. CDR1 is SGHRS and CDR2 is YFSETQ in the germline V gene. CDR3 size: 13 residues. CDR3 sequence: CASSLQGSTEAFF. The CDR3 nucleotides read TGCGCCAGCAGCTTACAGGGGAGCACTGAAGCTTTCTTC.

The chain joins TRBV19 to TRBJ1-3, with a weak D call TRBD1 (5 bases). Germline-derived CDR1 and CDR2 are LNHDA and SQIVND (reference sequence). The CDR3 spans 16 residues. Trimming removed 4 bases from V and 0 bases from J, with 13 bases in between. The CDR3 reads CASSRRQQSSGNTIYF. CDR3 DNA: TGTGCCAGTAGTAGGAGACAGCAGAGCTCTGGAAACACCATATATTTT.

The J gene is TRBJ2-3, the V gene TRBV11-2, with D possibly matching TRBD2 (6 bases). The germline V gene has CDR1 SGHAT and CDR2 FQNNGV. The CDR3 is 15 residues long. The ends were cut back, 5 bases at V and 0 bases at J, with 12 bases in the middle. Here the CDR3 reads CASSQGLASTDTQYF. CDR3 coding DNA: TGTGCCAGCAGCCAGGGACTTGCGAGCACAGATACGCAGTATTTT.

V and J are TRBV6-1 and TRBJ2-1; tentative D call: TRBD1 (6 bases). Germline assignment: CDR1 MNHNS and CDR2 SASEGT. The CDR3 runs to 12 residues. V dropped 6 bases and J dropped 5 bases, with 8 bases sitting between them. The CDR3 DNA sequence: TGTGCCAGCAGGCGGACAGACAATGAGCAGTTCTTC. This translates into CASRRTDNEQFF.

V gene TRBV6-5 combines with J gene TRBJ1-4; TRBD1 aligns across 8 bases. CDR3 length: 15 residues. Looked up from germline, CDR1 is MNHEY and CDR2 is SVGAGI. The V gene end was trimmed by 5 bases and the J gene end by 8 bases; junction bases not matched to a gene: 10. CDR3 region: CASSPGTGRGEKLFF. The CDR3 DNA follows: TGTGCCAGCAGTCCCGGGACAGGACGGGGGGAAAAACTGTTTTTT.

This clone came up a few times. The chain is built from TRBV28 and TRBJ2-1; D gene unclear. The ends were cut back, 7 bases at V and 4 bases at J, with 8 bases in the middle. Looked up from germline, CDR1 is MDHEN and CDR2 is SYDVKM. The length of the CDR3 is 12 residues. CDR3 nucleotides: TGTGCCAGCACCCAGCGTTACAATGAGCAGTTCTTC. It is translated as CASTQRYNEQFF.